What follows describes a single T cell receptor (beta chain). When replicate PCRs were run on sorted subsets, they used about 220 ng DNA, approximately 33,000 T cell genomes. Sequencing used immunoSEQ multiplex PCR; TCRdb keeps in-frame clones, though not all of them. There are some 2,500,000 clones in the sample; roughly 90% occur only once, and 0.37% lies in the top ten. This entry belongs to a study of shared clonotypes between healthy human individuals. Study-level information: Researchers drew samples from two women and a few men aged 18 to 49. Each donor's CD4 naive and CD4 memory cells filled three plates apiece, CD8 naive two, and CD8 memory one.

The CDR3 is 13 residues long. With 6 bases removed from V and 8 bases from J, the gap between germline ends came to 14 bases. Germline V CDR1 and CDR2: GTSNPN, SVGIG (reference sequence). What was sequenced was naive CD4+ T cells from PBMCs. As for subset: CD45RA+ positively selected. V usage is TRBV30 and J usage is TRBJ1-6, with no clear D. This TCR was sampled from a man aged 18 to 30 in good health. Some clones in this sample may be carry-over from other donors' samples. The CDR3 protein is CACFRELHSPLHF. The CDR3 DNA follows: TGTGCCTGCTTCCGGGAGCTCCATTCACCCCTCCACTTT.